This T cell receptor (beta chain) was found in a study of blood T cell repertoires in COVID-19. Turning to the study itself: From the United States, Italy and Spain came samples of acute and convalescent COVID-19. Sources were T cells, B-cell-depleted T cells, or PBMCs; the material itself was cDNA or gDNA.

In Seattle, patients joined the study during active infection and were tracked longitudinally. In the authors' methods: Quantification of nucleated cells was approximated via reference gene primer amplification. Only in-frame clones appear in the TCRdb table, and some are missing; sequencing was by immunoSEQ multiplex PCR. That table is the source of V, J and clone size, and D and trimming were worked out from the DNA. The profile covers roughly 150,000 clones, with around four fifths appearing a single time and about 8.1% taken by the ten largest. Germline CDR1 reads SGHRS; CDR2 reads YFSETQ. This CDR3 comprises 14 residues. V was pared by 7 bases and J by 3 bases, with 13 bases between.

The chain carries TRBV5-1 and TRBJ2-2, with D tentatively TRBD1 (5 bases). Sequencing was done on a sample of peripheral blood. This clonotype was obtained from a woman older than 75 with COVID-19, enrolled during active disease. CDR3 in amino acids: CASGSGQDTGELFF. The DNA for the CDR3 is TGCGCCAGCGGATCAGGGCAGGACACCGGGGAGCTGTTTTTT.